Shown below are 20 T cell receptor beta chains from a single sample sequenced in a study of shared clonotypes between healthy human individuals. TCRdb's table, derived via immunoSEQ multiplex PCR, lists solely in-frame clones and lacks some. The data hold under 650,000 clones, with 90% to 97% observed a single time. The sequenced sample was naive CD4+ T cells sorted from blood. Subset specified: CD45RA+ positively selected. The receptors were sampled from a woman under 40 in good health.

The rearrangement joins TRBV28 to TRBJ2-1; D is uncertain. The V end lost 6 bases, the J end lost 5 bases, and 23 bases lay between the germline ends. The CDR3 has 17 amino acids. CDR1 MDHEN and CDR2 SYDVKM come from the germline V gene. The CDR3: CASSRRSPTTFNNEQFF. The CDR3 DNA reads TGTGCCAGCAGCCGAAGGAGCCCCACAACCTTTAACAATGAGCAGTTCTTC.

The chain links TRBV20-1 to TRBJ1-1, with a weak D call TRBD1 (6 bases). V was trimmed by 6 bases and J by 5 bases, leaving 10 bases between them. Germline-derived CDR1 and CDR2 are DFQATT and SNEGSKA (reference sequence). This CDR3 is 11 amino acids long. The CDR3 DNA follows: TGCAGTGCGATACAGGGAACTGAAGCTTTCTTT. The encoded protein is CSAIQGTEAFF.

The chain is built from TRBV2 and TRBJ2-5, with D perhaps TRBD1 (6 bases). Germline V gene sequence: CDR1 SNHLY, CDR2 FYNNEI. Between the trimmed V and J ends, which lost 10 bases and 6 bases, there was a span of 18 bases. This CDR3 has 13 amino acids. Here the CDR3 DNA reads TGTGCCACCACCACATCCAGGGGAAAGACCCAGTACTTC. This encodes CATTTSRGKTQYF. Full variable domain (outside the CDR3, taken from reference TRBV2 and TRBJ2-5): EPEVTQTPSHQVTQMGQEVILRCVPISNHLYFYWYRQILGQKVEFLVSFYNNEISEKSEIFDDQFSVERPDGSNFTLKIRSTKLEDSAMYFCATTTSRGKTQYFGPGTRLLVL.

This rearrangement joins TRBV7-2 to TRBJ1-5, with 7 bases lining up with TRBD1. Germline V gene sequence: CDR1 SGHTA, CDR2 FQGNSA. J lost 5 bases, V lost 4 bases, and 2 bases had no gene match. The CDR3 length is 13 residues. CDR3 coding DNA: TGTGCCAGCAGCTCCGACAGGGATCAGCCCCAGCATTTT. It codes for CASSSDRDQPQHF.

This clone was counted a few times. The J gene is TRBJ1-2, the V gene TRBV6-1; D ambiguous. The V end lost 7 bases, the J end lost 3 bases, and 15 bases lay between the germline ends. The CDR3 spans 14 residues. CDR1 is MNHNS, CDR2 SASEGT, per germline. The CDR3 here is CASKRAEGDYGYTF. The CDR3 DNA sequence: TGTGCCAGCAAGAGGGCGGAGGGTGACTATGGCTACACCTTC.

The chain employs TRBV11-3 and TRBJ2-1; D gene uncertain. Trimming cost V 4 bases and J 5 bases, with 18 bases left between them. Germline-derived CDR1 and CDR2 are SGHNT and YENEEA. The CDR3 consists of 16 residues. The CDR3 sequence: CASSCTTARANNEQFF. CDR3 coding DNA: TGTGCCAGCAGCTGCACAACAGCTCGGGCTAACAATGAGCAGTTCTTC.

The gene calls are TRBV7-9 and TRBJ2-7; TRBD1 aligns across 10 bases. This CDR3 has 17 residues. Germline V gene sequence: CDR1 SEHNR, CDR2 FQNEAQ (reference sequence). V shed 5 bases and J 6 bases; nucleotides not matched to a gene: 16. Written as DNA, the CDR3 is TGTGCCAGCAGCGAGGTTGGACAGGGGGTCGGGTTTGGCGAGCAGTACTTC. This gives the protein CASSEVGQGVGFGEQYF.

This chain uses TRBV5-6 with TRBJ2-3; TRBD2 agrees at 10 bases. The germline V gene encodes CDR1 SGHDT and CDR2 YYEEEE. This CDR3 region has 15 residues. With 5 bases clipped from V and 2 bases from J, the junction kept 5 bases outside the gene matches. The CDR3, as DNA: TGTGCCAGCAGAATAGCGGGAGGCACCACAGATACGCAGTATTTT. Protein sequence: CASRIAGGTTDTQYF. Based on the CDR3 plus reference TRBV5-6 and TRBJ2-3, the full variable domain is DAGVTQSPTHLIKTRGQQVTLRCSPKSGHDTVSWYQQALGQGPQFIFQYYEEEERQRGNFPDRFSGHQFPNYSSELNVNALLLGDSALYLCASRIAGGTTDTQYFGPGTRLTVL.

The table lists this clone with a count of one. The chain couples TRBV18 to TRBJ2-7; maybe TRBD1 (5 bases). The CDR3 loop spans 14 amino acids. The V gene's germline CDR1 is KGHSH and CDR2 LQKENI. V was clipped by 3 bases and J by 3 bases, with 12 bases between them. The CDR3 DNA is TGTGCCAGCTCACCGACAGCTTTCTACTACGAGCAGTACTTC. As protein: CASSPTAFYYEQYF.

The chain joins TRBV2 to TRBJ2-2; D possibly corresponds to TRBD1 (6 bases). Germline-derived CDR1 and CDR2 are SNHLY and FYNNEI. This CDR3 has 14 amino acids. In DNA, the CDR3 is TGTGCTAGTAGGGGGACGGCTAACACCGGGGAGCTGTTTTTT. It specifies CASRGTANTGELFF.

The J gene is TRBJ2-7, the V gene TRBV6-5; D possibly matches TRBD1 or TRBD2 (5 bases each). V was trimmed by 5 bases and J by 4 bases, leaving 15 bases between them. Germline V lookup: CDR1 MNHEY, CDR2 SVGAGI. This CDR3 is 14 amino acids long. CDR3 in amino acids: CASSPFRGQYEQYF. The CDR3 region has the DNA TGTGCCAGCAGTCCTTTTCGGGGCCAATACGAGCAGTACTTC.

The genes are TRBV19 and TRBJ2-2; 9 bases fit TRBD1. The CDR3 is 15 amino acids. The ends lost 3 bases at V and 4 bases at J; junction bases unmatched: 3. CDR1 and CDR2 (germline): LNHDA, SQIVND (reference sequence). The DNA for the CDR3 is TGTGCCAGTAGTATTGGACAGGGGTTCACCGGGGAGCTGTTTTTT. It translates to CASSIGQGFTGELFF.

V and J are TRBV18 and TRBJ1-1; D gene uncertain. Trimming stripped 4 bases from V and 9 bases from J, with 15 bases between. The CDR3 loop spans 13 amino acids. Germline V gene lookup returns CDR1 KGHSH and CDR2 LQKENI. CDR3 sequence (DNA): TGTGCCAGCTCACTCCGGTGGGAACAGAAAGCTTTCTTT. Amino acid sequence: CASSLRWEQKAFF.

A word on this clone: Different DNA sequences within this sample yield the same CDR3. The CDR3 region is CASSLGLAEAYEQYF. CDR3 in DNA: TGCGCCAGCAGCCTAGGACTAGCGGAGGCCTACGAGCAGTACTTC. The chain employs TRBV5-1 and TRBJ2-7; 10 positions agree with TRBD2. V trimming: 4 bases; J trimming: 2 bases; junction bases outside the gene matches: 6. The CDR3 extends over 15 amino acids. CDR1 SGHRS and CDR2 YFSETQ come from the germline V gene.

The V gene is TRBV5-5, the J gene TRBJ1-2; D remains ambiguous. The CDR3 has 14 residues. Between the trimmed V and J ends, which lost 1 base and 2 bases, there was a span of 9 bases. Germline lookup yields CDR1 SGHKS and CDR2 YYEKEE (reference sequence). This CDR3 reads CASSLMLQNYGYTF. In DNA, the CDR3 is TGTGCCAGCAGCTTGATGCTCCAGAACTATGGCTACACCTTC.

The chain recombines TRBV5-5 with TRBJ1-1, with TRBD1 matching over 7 bases. V shed 3 bases and J 8 bases; nucleotides not matched to a gene: 7. Germline assignment: CDR1 SGHKS and CDR2 YYEKEE (reference sequence). The CDR3 length is 13 residues. In DNA form, the CDR3 reads TGTGCCAGCAGCTCTCAGGGGGAGGCGGAAGCTTTCTTT. The encoded protein is CASSSQGEAEAFF.

This clone is a singleton in its sample. The chain carries TRBV21-1 and TRBJ1-4; the table names TRBD1, a call not compared with the DNA. TRBV21-1 is tagged as a pseudogene. The CDR3 spans 13 residues. CDR3 coding DNA: TGTGCCAGCAGCCCTCGGACAGATGAAAAACTGTTTTTT. It yields the protein CASSPRTDEKLFF.

V and J are TRBV28 and TRBJ1-6, with 7 bases identical to TRBD1. The CDR3 contains 13 residues. Per the germline V gene, CDR1 is MDHEN and CDR2 is SYDVKM. V trimming: 6 bases; J trimming: 10 bases; junction bases outside the gene matches: 6. The CDR3 region has the DNA TGTGCCAGCAGACGGGACAGCGGGTCACCCCTCCACTTT. Translation: CASRRDSGSPLHF.

The chain is built from TRBV5-1 and TRBJ2-7; 7 bases agree with TRBD2. The CDR3 sequence is 14 residues long. Per the germline V gene, CDR1 is SGHRS and CDR2 is YFSETQ. The trim removed 5 bases at V and 0 bases at J, leaving 5 bases unmatched. CDR3 protein: CASSEAGLSYEQYF. The CDR3 nucleotides read TGCGCCAGCAGTGAAGCGGGACTCTCCTACGAGCAGTACTTC.

V gene TRBV5-1 combines with J gene TRBJ1-4; 8 bases are a match to TRBD1. Germline lookup yields CDR1 SGHRS and CDR2 YFSETQ. The CDR3 covers 14 residues. Germline trimming cut 4 bases from V and 4 bases from J; bases unmatched to any gene: 3. CDR3 bases: TGCGCCAGCAGCCGCGGACAGGGTAATGAAAAACTGTTTTTT. This codes for CASSRGQGNEKLFF.